This T cell receptor beta chain derives from a study of early T cells in non-severe SARS-CoV-2 infection. The CDR3 spans 15 residues. The V end lost 5 bases, the J end lost 4 bases, and 17 bases lay between the germline ends. Per the germline V gene, CDR1 is KGHDR and CDR2 is SFDVKD. The sample holds many counts of this clonotype. One entry per CDR3 protein, called by TCRdb with MiXCR from the 5' RACE reads. Of more than 20,000 distinct CDR3 sequences listed, nearly 4.5% are singletons. V and J are TRBV24-1 and TRBJ2-7; D possibly matches TRBD1 or TRBD2 (6 bases each). The clonotype was recovered from an adult who was a healthcare worker with PCR-confirmed SARS-CoV-2 infection or an uninfected control (not recorded which). The sequenced material came from whole blood. The CDR3 here is CATSAHRGQRYEQYF. CDR3 bases: TGTGCCACCAGTGCACACCGGGGGCAGAGATACGAGCAGTACTTC.